These 30 T cell receptor beta chains share one sample of origin, sequenced in a study of cytomegalovirus exposure and HLA in healthy donors. The PCR was carried out with 60 Vbeta primers and 13 Jbeta primers. TCRdb keeps only in-frame clones here, not all; method: immunoSEQ multiplex PCR. This table has some 150,000 clones, 65% to 85% appearing once. Sample: PBMCs. Source of these receptors: a woman aged 40 to 55 in good health and CMV-seropositive.

The CDR3 spells CASSLVIWGPDPDTQYF. The DNA of the CDR3 is TGTGCCAGCAGCTTAGTTATATGGGGGCCCGACCCCGATACGCAGTATTTT. V gene TRBV7-2 combines with J gene TRBJ2-3; D possibly corresponds to TRBD1 (6 bases). Trimming shortened V by 1 base and J by 6 bases, and 20 bases separated the two germline ends. The CDR3 is 17 amino acids. CDR1 is SGHTA and CDR2 is FQGNSA in the germline V gene.

This chain joins TRBV19 and TRBJ2-2, with D tentatively TRBD2 (6 bases). CDR1 is LNHDA, CDR2 SQIVND, per germline (reference sequence). V dropped 3 bases and J dropped 3 bases, with 14 bases sitting between them. This CDR3 is built from 16 residues. CDR3 nucleotide sequence: TGTGCCAGTAGTATCAAAAGCGGGCAGCACACCGGGGAGCTGTTTTTT. Translated, it gives CASSIKSGQHTGELFF.

The chain recombines TRBV7-2 with TRBJ2-2; possibly TRBD1 for D (7 bases). V was pared by 3 bases and J by 2 bases, with 10 bases between. Germline CDR1 is SGHTA and CDR2 is FQGNSA. The CDR3 runs to 15 residues. In DNA, the CDR3 is TGTGCCAGCAGCTTCCAGGGGGGTAACACCGGGGAGCTGTTTTTT. Protein: CASSFQGGNTGELFF.

The chain uses TRBV2 and TRBJ1-1; D ambiguous. With 5 bases removed from V and 0 bases from J, the gap between germline ends came to 7 bases. The germline V gene has CDR1 SNHLY and CDR2 FYNNEI. The CDR3 has 13 amino acids. The CDR3 sequence: CASSKFMNTEAFF. CDR3 DNA sequence: TGTGCCAGCAGTAAATTCATGAACACTGAAGCTTTCTTT.

This clone was detected a few times. J is TRBJ2-5 and V is TRBV7-3, with 7 bases that match TRBD2. V lost 1 base, J lost 1 base, and 6 bases stayed unmatched. Germline CDR1 is SGHTA and CDR2 is FQGTGA. This CDR3 comprises 16 residues. CDR3 DNA: TGTGCCAGCAGCTTAAATGGCGGGGGACTCCAAGAGACCCAGTACTTC. Translated: CASSLNGGGLQETQYF.

J is TRBJ2-3 and V is TRBV7-7; no clear D gene. The CDR3 covers 14 residues. Trimming shortened V by 5 bases and J by 3 bases, and 12 bases separated the two germline ends. The germline V gene encodes CDR1 SSHAT and CDR2 FNYEAQ (reference sequence). Here the CDR3 DNA reads TGTGCCAGCAGCCGCACGGTCGGGACAGATACGCAGTATTTT. This gives the protein CASSRTVGTDTQYF.

This clone was counted between two and nine times. The V call is TRBV9, the J call TRBJ2-1; 10 bases fit TRBD2. Per the germline V gene, CDR1 is SGDLS and CDR2 is YYNGEE. J was trimmed by 8 bases and V by 4 bases; bases with no gene match: 12. The CDR3 extends over 16 amino acids. The CDR3, as DNA: TGTGCCAGCAGCCGATTAGCGGGGGGCCCTTGGGATGAGCAGTTCTTC. It specifies CASSRLAGGPWDEQFF. The full variable domain, in which reference TRBV9 and TRBJ2-1 provide the parts outside the CDR3, is DSGVTQTPKHLITATGQRVTLRCSPRSGDLSVYWYQQSLDQGLQFLIQYYNGEERAKGNILERFSAQQFPDLHSELNLSSLELGDSALYFCASSRLAGGPWDEQFFGPGTRLTVL.

This clone came up once. The CDR3 DNA sequence: TGTGCCAGCAGAGAGCGGGGGGGTCGTACCGGGGAGCTGTTTTTT. This encodes CASRERGGRTGELFF. The chain is built from TRBV7-2 and TRBJ2-2; 10 nucleotides agree with TRBD2. The CDR3 sequence is 15 residues long. The junction had 6 bases not matched to a gene; V was cut back by 6 bases and J by 5 bases. Germline V gene lookup returns CDR1 SGHTA and CDR2 FQGNSA.

This clone is a singleton in its sample. The CDR3 protein is CASTGTGSSYNEQFF. CDR3 bases: TGTGCCAGCACCGGGACAGGGAGCTCCTACAATGAGCAGTTCTTC. The chain uses TRBV6-6 and TRBJ2-1; TRBD1 agrees at 9 bases. The CDR3 loop spans 15 amino acids. V shed 7 bases, J shed 0 bases, and the junction held 4 bases outside the gene matches. Looked up from germline, CDR1 is MNHNY and CDR2 is SVGAGI (reference sequence).

The chain has TRBV4-2 and TRBJ2-5; 8 bases line up with TRBD2. Looked up from germline, CDR1 is LGHNA and CDR2 is YNFKEQ. There are 18 residues in the CDR3. Trimming removed 0 bases from V and 4 bases from J; junction bases left unmatched: 13. This CDR3 reads CASSQDIMAGGWRETQYF. The CDR3 coding sequence is TGTGCCAGCAGCCAAGATATAATGGCGGGGGGCTGGAGAGAGACCCAGTACTTC.

The chain uses TRBV11-3 and TRBJ2-1; 7 bases are a match to TRBD2. V gave up 5 bases and J gave up 4 bases; unmatched junction bases: 5. Germline CDR1 SGHNT, CDR2 YENEEA. The CDR3 sequence is 14 residues long. For the CDR3, the DNA is TGTGCCAGCAGCCCGGGAGGCAGATACAATGAGCAGTTCTTC. As protein: CASSPGGRYNEQFF.

This chain links TRBV14 with TRBJ2-5; D is unresolved. Trimming took 4 bases from V and 0 from J, leaving 9 bases between them. The germline CDR1 and CDR2 sequences are SGHDN and FVKESK. This CDR3 contains 14 residues. The CDR3 sequence is CASSLYANQETQYF. CDR3 coding DNA: TGTGCCAGCAGCCTATACGCTAACCAAGAGACCCAGTACTTC. Based on the CDR3 plus reference TRBV14 and TRBJ2-5, the full variable domain is EAGVTQFPSHSVIEKGQTVTLRCDPISGHDNLYWYRRVMGKEIKFLLHFVKESKQDESGMPNNRFLAERTGGTYSTLKVQPAELEDSGVYFCASSLYANQETQYFGPGTRLLVL.

The genes are TRBV5-1 and TRBJ2-6; maybe TRBD1 (6 bases). The V end lost 4 bases, the J end lost 0 bases, and 8 bases lay between the germline ends. The germline V gene has CDR1 SGHRS and CDR2 YFSETQ. This CDR3 has 15 amino acids. CDR3 bases: TGCGCCAGCAGCCTACAGGGCTCTGGGGCCAACGTCCTGACTTTC. Amino acids: CASSLQGSGANVLTF. The full variable domain, rest sourced from reference TRBV5-1 and TRBJ2-6, is KAGVTQTPRYLIKTRGQQVTLSCSPISGHRSVSWYQQTPGQGLQFLFEYFSETQRNKGNFPGRFSGRQFSNSRSEMNVSTLELGDSALYLCASSLQGSGANVLTFGAGSRLTVL.

The chain joins TRBV9 to TRBJ2-3, with 8 nucleotides matching TRBD2. Trimming at V came to 0 bases and at J to 5 bases, leaving 11 bases not matched to a gene. The CDR3 is 17 amino acids. Per germline, CDR1 SGDLS and CDR2 YYNGEE. CDR3 residues: CASSVGVSGGPRDTQYF. As DNA, the CDR3 is TGTGCCAGCAGCGTAGGGGTTTCGGGGGGGCCTAGAGATACGCAGTATTTT.

The rearrangement links TRBV27 to TRBJ2-1; 8 bases are shared with TRBD2. The trim removed 5 bases at V and 3 bases at J, leaving 6 bases unmatched. Looked up from germline, CDR1 is MNHEY and CDR2 is SMNVEV (reference sequence). The CDR3 has 15 amino acids. CDR3 amino acids: CASSLSGTSYNEQFF. For the CDR3, the DNA is TGTGCCAGCAGTCTCTCCGGGACTAGCTACAATGAGCAGTTCTTC.

The chain joins TRBV6-1 to TRBJ2-1; 9 bases line up with TRBD2. Germline trimming cut 4 bases from V and 11 bases from J; bases unmatched to any gene: 12. The CDR3 covers 15 residues. Germline-derived CDR1 and CDR2 are MNHNS and SASEGT. CDR3 bases: TGTGCCAGCAGTGTGGGCGGGGGGGGCGAGTGGAAGCAGTTCTTC. Protein product: CASSVGGGGEWKQFF.

In the case of this clone: A read error may produce the germline difference seen at one junction end. The chain recombines TRBV5-1 with TRBJ1-1, with 12 bases lining up with TRBD1. Germline V CDR1 and CDR2: SGHRS, YFSETQ. The CDR3 has 16 residues. This CDR3 is CASSRGTGGGNAEAFF. In nucleotides, the CDR3 is TGCGCCAGCAGCAGGGGGACAGGGGGCGGGAACGCTGAAGCTTTCTTT.

A single count supports this clone. The rearrangement uses TRBV15 and TRBJ1-2; D gene unclear. CDR1 and CDR2 (germline): LNHNV, YYDKDF (reference sequence). This CDR3 is built from 14 residues. V dropped 1 base and J dropped 8 bases, with 14 bases sitting between them. CDR3 coding DNA: TGTGCCACCAGCAGAGTTAGTAGGGCGGGCGGCTACACCTTC. It translates to CATSRVSRAGGYTF.

J is TRBJ2-1 and V is TRBV6-6; D unresolved. Germline V gene data show CDR1 as MNHNY and CDR2 as SVGAGI (reference sequence). With 3 bases removed from V and 10 bases from J, the gap between germline ends came to 10 bases. The length of the CDR3 is 12 residues. This chain's CDR3 is CASSYESREQFF. CDR3 DNA sequence: TGTGCCAGCAGTTATGAGTCACGAGAGCAGTTCTTC.

V gene TRBV11-2 combines with J gene TRBJ1-2; no clear D. The V gene's germline CDR1 is SGHAT and CDR2 FQNNGV. The CDR3 has 14 amino acids. V shed 1 base and J shed 6 bases, with 12 bases lying between them. The CDR3 is CASSLVSAGDGYTF. CDR3 sequence (DNA): TGTGCCAGCAGCTTAGTTTCTGCGGGCGATGGCTACACCTTC.

This chain links TRBV20-1 with TRBJ1-2, with a possible D match to TRBD1 (5 bases). The CDR3 is 11 amino acids. Deletions cut 6 bases from V and 8 bases from J, with 13 bases between. Germline CDR1 reads DFQATT; CDR2 reads SNEGSKA (reference sequence). CDR3 sequence (DNA): TGCAGTGCGATAGACAGATCGGGCTACACCTTC. Translation gives CSAIDRSGYTF.

The chain joins TRBV5-6 to TRBJ2-7; weak D call: TRBD1 (5 bases). The CDR3 has 14 amino acids. Germline CDR1 SGHDT, CDR2 YYEEEE. V dropped 6 bases and J dropped 1 base, with 14 bases sitting between them. CDR3 bases: TGTGCCAGCAATCCAAGGGGCTTGTCCTACGAGCAGTACTTC. As protein: CASNPRGLSYEQYF. The full variable domain, rest sourced from reference TRBV5-6 and TRBJ2-7, is DAGVTQSPTHLIKTRGQQVTLRCSPKSGHDTVSWYQQALGQGPQFIFQYYEEEERQRGNFPDRFSGHQFPNYSSELNVNALLLGDSALYLCASNPRGLSYEQYFGPGTRLTVT.

The table lists this clone with a count of one. As DNA, the CDR3 is TGTGCCAGCAGTTCGGCGGACTATCTTTTCGAGTCTGGCTACACCTTC. This gives the protein CASSSADYLFESGYTF. The rearrangement uses TRBV6-6 and TRBJ1-2; D gene ambiguous. CDR1 and CDR2 (germline): MNHNY, SVGAGI (reference sequence). The CDR3 length is 16 residues. V shed 4 bases and J shed 7 bases, with 22 bases lying between them.

This clone was seen a few times. This chain uses TRBV7-6 with TRBJ1-1; D is unresolved. Deletions cut 4 bases from V and 5 bases from J, with 14 bases between. CDR1 SGHVS and CDR2 FNYEAQ come from the germline V gene. The CDR3 runs to 14 residues. The CDR3 nucleotides read TGTGCCAGCAGCTCGGAGCGATATGGAACTGAAGCTTTCTTT. This codes for CASSSERYGTEAFF.

The V and J genes are TRBV6-1 and TRBJ1-2, with D uncertain. The CDR3 has 12 residues. The ends were cut back, 6 bases at V and 5 bases at J, with 10 bases in the middle. The germline V gene encodes CDR1 MNHNS and CDR2 SASEGT. The CDR3 DNA sequence: TGTGCCAGCAGCGAGACTGCATATGGCTACACCTTC. Its protein is CASSETAYGYTF.

The genes are TRBV19 and TRBJ2-5, with 10 bases matching TRBD1. Judging by the DNA end, TRBJ2-7 fits better; the J call may be wrong. This CDR3 has 16 residues. CDR1 is LNHDA and CDR2 is SQIVND in the germline V gene (reference sequence). As DNA, the CDR3 is TGTGCCAGTAGTATAGAGCACGGGACAGGGGCCTACGAGCAGTACTTC. It is translated as CASSIEHGTGAYEQYF.

In this sample, this clone turned up a few times. The chain combines TRBV5-6 with TRBJ1-6, with 8 nucleotides matching TRBD1. The length of the CDR3 is 14 residues. The V gene's germline CDR1 is SGHDT and CDR2 YYEEEE. Trimming removed 0 bases from V and 9 bases from J; junction bases left unmatched: 2. The DNA of the CDR3 is TGTGCCAGCAGCTTGGGCAGGGGGCTTTCACCCCTCCACTTT. Translating gives CASSLGRGLSPLHF.

The chain uses TRBV5-1 and TRBJ2-7; 7 positions agree with TRBD2. Germline trimming cut 3 bases from V and 5 bases from J; bases unmatched to any gene: 5. The length of the CDR3 is 13 residues. The germline V gene encodes CDR1 SGHRS and CDR2 YFSETQ. The CDR3 loop is CASSWEGFNEQYF. The CDR3 region has the DNA TGCGCCAGCAGCTGGGAGGGGTTTAACGAGCAGTACTTC.

The rearrangement joins TRBV27 to TRBJ2-1, with D tentatively TRBD1 (5 bases). This CDR3 has 15 residues. Trimming cost V 2 bases and J 0 bases, with 8 bases left between them. Germline CDR1 and CDR2: MNHEY and SMNVEV (reference sequence). The CDR3 DNA is TGTGCCAGCAGTTTAGGGGCCCCCTCCTACAATGAGCAGTTCTTC. Residues: CASSLGAPSYNEQFF.

V is TRBV5-4 and J is TRBJ2-7, with TRBD2 matching 7 bases. The CDR3 extends over 14 amino acids. From germline, CDR1 is SGHNT and CDR2 YYREEE (reference sequence). Trimming cost V 3 bases and J 3 bases; bases outside gene matches: 6. CDR3 amino acids: CASSSAGLHYEQYF. The DNA for the CDR3 is TGTGCCAGCAGCTCAGCGGGACTCCACTACGAGCAGTACTTC.